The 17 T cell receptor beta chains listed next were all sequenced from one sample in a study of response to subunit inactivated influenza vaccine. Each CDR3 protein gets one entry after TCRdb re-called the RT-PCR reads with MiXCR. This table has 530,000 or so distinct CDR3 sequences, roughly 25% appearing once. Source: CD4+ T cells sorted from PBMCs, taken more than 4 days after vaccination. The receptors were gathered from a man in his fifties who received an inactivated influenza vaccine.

For the CDR3, the DNA is TGTGCCAGCAGCCAAGATAGAGGAGCATACTCCTACAATGAGCAGTTCTTC. The encoded protein is CASSQDRGAYSYNEQFF. This chain joins TRBV14 and TRBJ2-1; no reliable D call. The CDR3 loop spans 17 amino acids. Germline V gives CDR1 SGHDN, CDR2 FVKESK. The V end was cut by 0 bases, the J end by 0 bases, with 12 bases between. Full variable domain (rest looked up from reference TRBV14 and TRBJ2-1): EAGVTQFPSHSVIEKGQTVTLRCDPISGHDNLYWYRRVMGKEIKFLLHFVKESKQDESGMPNNRFLAERTGGTYSTLKVQPAELEDSGVYFCASSQDRGAYSYNEQFFGPGTRLTVL.

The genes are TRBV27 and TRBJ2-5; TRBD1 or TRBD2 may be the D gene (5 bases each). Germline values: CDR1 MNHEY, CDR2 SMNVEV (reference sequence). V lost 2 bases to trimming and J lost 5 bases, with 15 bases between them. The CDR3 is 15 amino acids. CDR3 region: CASSLKGFPGETQYF. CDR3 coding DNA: TGTGCCAGCAGTTTAAAGGGGTTCCCGGGGGAGACCCAGTACTTC.

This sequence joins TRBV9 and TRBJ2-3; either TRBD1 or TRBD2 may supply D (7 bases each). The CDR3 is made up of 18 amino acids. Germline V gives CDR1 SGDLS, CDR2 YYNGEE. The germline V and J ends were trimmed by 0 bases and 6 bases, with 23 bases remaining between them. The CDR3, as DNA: TGTGCCAGCAGCGTAGCCTCAGGGGGGGGATCCCCAGCCGATACGCAGTATTTT. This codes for CASSVASGGGSPADTQYF.

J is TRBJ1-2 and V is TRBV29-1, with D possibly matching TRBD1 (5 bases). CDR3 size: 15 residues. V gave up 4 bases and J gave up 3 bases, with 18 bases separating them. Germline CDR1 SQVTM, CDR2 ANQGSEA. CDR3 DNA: TGCAGCGTTGTGTCGGTTGGGGGAAGAGACTATGGCTACACCTTC. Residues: CSVVSVGGRDYGYTF.

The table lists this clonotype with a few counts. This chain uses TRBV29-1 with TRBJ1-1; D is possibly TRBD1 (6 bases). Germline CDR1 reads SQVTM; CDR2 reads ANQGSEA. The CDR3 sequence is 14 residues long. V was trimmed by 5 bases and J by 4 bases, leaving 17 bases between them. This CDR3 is CSVKPKGHLTEAFF. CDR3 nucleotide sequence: TGCAGCGTTAAACCAAAGGGACACCTCACTGAAGCTTTCTTT.

As DNA, the CDR3 is TGTGCCAGCAGTACTAATGAAAAACTGTTTTTT. Translating gives CASSTNEKLFF. The chain employs TRBV6-6 and TRBJ1-4, with unresolved D. V was pared by 5 bases and J by 2 bases, with 0 bases between. CDR1 is MNHNY and CDR2 is SVGAGI in the germline V gene (reference sequence). The CDR3 totals 11 residues.

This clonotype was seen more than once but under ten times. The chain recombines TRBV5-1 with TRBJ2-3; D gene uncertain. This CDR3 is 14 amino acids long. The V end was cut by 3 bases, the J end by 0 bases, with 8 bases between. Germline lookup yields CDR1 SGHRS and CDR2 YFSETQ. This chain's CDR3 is CASSSLGSTDTQYF. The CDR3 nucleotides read TGCGCCAGCAGCTCCCTCGGTAGCACAGATACGCAGTATTTT.

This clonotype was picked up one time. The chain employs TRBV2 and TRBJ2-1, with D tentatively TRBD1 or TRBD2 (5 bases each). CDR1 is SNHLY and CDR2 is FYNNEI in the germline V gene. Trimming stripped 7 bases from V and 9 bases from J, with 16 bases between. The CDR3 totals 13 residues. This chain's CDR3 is CASNVGGIGEQFF. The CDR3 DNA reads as TGTGCCAGCAACGTTGGGGGTATTGGTGAGCAGTTCTTC. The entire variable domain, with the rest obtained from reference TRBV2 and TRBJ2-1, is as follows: EPEVTQTPSHQVTQMGQEVILRCVPISNHLYFYWYRQILGQKVEFLVSFYNNEISEKSEIFDDQFSVERPDGSNFTLKIRSTKLEDSAMYFCASNVGGIGEQFFGPGTRLTVL.

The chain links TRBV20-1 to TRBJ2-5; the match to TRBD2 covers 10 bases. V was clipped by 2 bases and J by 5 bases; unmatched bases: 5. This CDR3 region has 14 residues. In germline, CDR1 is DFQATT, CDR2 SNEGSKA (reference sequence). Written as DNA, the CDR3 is TGCAGTGCTAGAAGCCTAGCGGGAGAGGAGACCCAGTACTTC. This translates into CSARSLAGEETQYF.

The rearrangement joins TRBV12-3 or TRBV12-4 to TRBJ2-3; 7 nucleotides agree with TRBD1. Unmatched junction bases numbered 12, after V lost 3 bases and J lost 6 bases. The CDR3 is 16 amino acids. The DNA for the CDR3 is TGTGCCAGCAGTTTTAGAAAAGGGGGCTCCGGTGATACGCAGTATTTT. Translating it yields CASSFRKGGSGDTQYF.

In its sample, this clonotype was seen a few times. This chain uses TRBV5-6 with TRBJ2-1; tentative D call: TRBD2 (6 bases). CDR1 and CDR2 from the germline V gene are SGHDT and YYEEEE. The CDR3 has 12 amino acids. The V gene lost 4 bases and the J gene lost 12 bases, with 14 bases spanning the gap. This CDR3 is CASSMGLNVQFF. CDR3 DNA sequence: TGTGCCAGCAGCATGGGACTTAACGTGCAGTTCTTC.

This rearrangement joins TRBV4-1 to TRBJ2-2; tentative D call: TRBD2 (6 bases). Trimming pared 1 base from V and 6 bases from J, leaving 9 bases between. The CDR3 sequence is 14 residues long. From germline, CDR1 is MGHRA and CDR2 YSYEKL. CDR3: CASSQVGGAGELFF. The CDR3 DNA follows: TGCGCCAGCAGCCAAGTCGGGGGTGCCGGGGAGCTGTTTTTT.

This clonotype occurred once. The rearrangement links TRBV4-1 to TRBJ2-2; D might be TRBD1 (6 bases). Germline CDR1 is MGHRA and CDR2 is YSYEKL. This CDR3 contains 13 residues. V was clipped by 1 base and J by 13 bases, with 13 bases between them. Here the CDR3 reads CASSQGHRERLFF. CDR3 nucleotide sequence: TGCGCCAGCAGCCAAGGGCACAGGGAAAGGCTGTTTTTT.

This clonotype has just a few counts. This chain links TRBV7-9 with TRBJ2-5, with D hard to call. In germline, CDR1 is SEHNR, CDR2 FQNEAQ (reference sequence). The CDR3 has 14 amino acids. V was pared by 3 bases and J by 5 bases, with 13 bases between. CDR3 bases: TGTGCCAGCAGCTTTGGATCCGGCCGGGAGACCCAGTACTTC. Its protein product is CASSFGSGRETQYF.

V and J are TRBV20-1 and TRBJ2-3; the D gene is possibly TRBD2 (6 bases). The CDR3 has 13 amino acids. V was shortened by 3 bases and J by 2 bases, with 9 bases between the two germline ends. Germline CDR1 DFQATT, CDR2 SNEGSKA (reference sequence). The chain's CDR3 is CSASRDFTDTQYF. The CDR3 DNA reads TGCAGTGCTAGTCGGGACTTCACAGATACGCAGTATTTT.

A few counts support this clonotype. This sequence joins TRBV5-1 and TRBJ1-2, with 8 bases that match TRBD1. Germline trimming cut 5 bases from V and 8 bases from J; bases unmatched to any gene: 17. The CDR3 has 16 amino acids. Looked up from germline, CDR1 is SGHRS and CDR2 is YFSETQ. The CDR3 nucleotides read TGCGCCAGCAGACCGACAGGGGCCCCGAATATCGTGGGCTACACCTTC. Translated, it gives CASRPTGAPNIVGYTF.

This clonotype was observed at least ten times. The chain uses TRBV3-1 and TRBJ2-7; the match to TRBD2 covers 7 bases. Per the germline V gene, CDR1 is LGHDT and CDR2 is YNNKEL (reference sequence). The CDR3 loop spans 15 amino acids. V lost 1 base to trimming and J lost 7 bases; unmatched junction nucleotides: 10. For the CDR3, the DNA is TGTGCCAGCAGCCAAGTTTCTAGCGGAATTGGTGAGCAGTACTTC. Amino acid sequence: CASSQVSSGIGEQYF.